Presented here are 16 T cell receptor beta chains from one specimen sequenced in a study of blood T cell repertoires in COVID-19. Profiled with immunoSEQ multiplex PCR; TCRdb holds only in-frame clones, not every one. The repertoire holds around 24,000 clones, about four fifths seen once, with approximately 15% in the top ten. The sequencing input was peripheral blood. These receptors were taken from an older man with active or convalescent COVID-19.

This chain uses TRBV3-1 (or the pseudogene TRBV3-2) with TRBJ1-2; 7 bases are a match to TRBD1. This CDR3 contains 14 residues. CDR1 and CDR2 from the germline V gene are LGHDT and YNNKEL (reference sequence). Losses at the gene ends were 3 bases for V and 8 bases for J; bases not matched to a gene: 9. The CDR3 protein is CASSHRAGGNGYTF. The CDR3 region has the DNA TGTGCCAGCAGCCACCGGGCAGGGGGTAACGGCTACACCTTC.

The rearrangement links TRBV7-9 to TRBJ1-4; tentatively, D is TRBD1 (6 bases). Trimming shortened V by 3 bases and J by 3 bases, and 8 bases separated the two germline ends. There are 14 residues in the CDR3. CDR1 SEHNR and CDR2 FQNEAQ come from the germline V gene (reference sequence). The CDR3 nucleotides are TGTGCCAGCAGCTTTGAGGGGGCTAATGAAAAACTGTTTTTT. It yields the protein CASSFEGANEKLFF.

Remarks on this clone: Other DNA sequences from this sample encode an identical CDR3 as well. This rearrangement joins TRBV5-1 to TRBJ1-2; TRBD1 agrees at 10 bases. Trimming cost V 3 bases and J 8 bases; bases outside gene matches: 4. Germline CDR1 is SGHRS and CDR2 is YFSETQ. CDR3 length: 13 amino acids. The CDR3 loop is CASSWDRGRGYTF. CDR3 in DNA: TGCGCCAGCAGCTGGGACAGGGGTCGGGGCTACACCTTC.

J is TRBJ1-5 and V is TRBV20-1, with D possibly matching TRBD1 (5 bases). The CDR3 contains 14 residues. Looked up from germline, CDR1 is DFQATT and CDR2 is SNEGSKA (reference sequence). The ends were cut back, 3 bases at V and 1 base at J, with 10 bases in the middle. CDR3 in amino acids: CSASSGLSNQPQHF. As DNA, the CDR3 is TGCAGTGCTAGTTCAGGGTTGAGCAATCAGCCCCAGCATTTT.

The CDR3: CASSPSPSNQPQHF. DNA of the CDR3: TGTGCCAGCTCACCAAGCCCGAGCAATCAGCCCCAGCATTTT. The chain employs TRBV18 and TRBJ1-5; D is ambiguous. CDR1 and CDR2 from the germline V gene are KGHSH and LQKENI. The length of the CDR3 is 14 residues. V was cut by 2 bases and J by 1 base, with 6 bases left in between.

The chain couples TRBV5-1 to TRBJ1-1; 7 bases agree with TRBD1. There are 14 residues in the CDR3. J gave up 2 bases and V 6 bases, and 7 bases lay outside the gene matches. Germline V lookup: CDR1 SGHRS, CDR2 YFSETQ. The CDR3 region is CASTPRGLNTEAFF. The CDR3 DNA sequence: TGCGCCAGCACCCCGAGGGGGCTTAACACTGAAGCTTTCTTT.

The V and J genes are TRBV19 and TRBJ2-1; TRBD2 aligns across 13 bases. This CDR3 has 14 amino acids. The germline gives CDR1 LNHDA, CDR2 SQIVND (reference sequence). With 7 bases clipped from V and 11 bases from J, the junction kept 8 bases outside the gene matches. CDR3 sequence: CASTPGTSGNQQFF. DNA of the CDR3: TGTGCCAGTACCCCCGGGACTAGCGGGAACCAGCAGTTCTTC.

The chain couples TRBV29-1 to TRBJ2-7; TRBD1 aligns across 10 bases. J was trimmed by 5 bases and V by 6 bases; bases with no gene match: 13. CDR1 is SQVTM and CDR2 is ANQGSEA in the germline V gene. The CDR3 sequence is 15 residues long. This chain's CDR3 is CSVPNPGTGVHEQYF. As DNA, the CDR3 is TGCAGCGTCCCTAACCCCGGGACAGGGGTCCACGAGCAGTACTTC.

The rearrangement links TRBV10-3 to TRBJ2-2; 12 bases agree with TRBD2. The ends lost 10 bases at V and 6 bases at J; junction bases unmatched: 12. The CDR3 covers 16 residues. Germline CDR1 reads ENHRY; CDR2 reads SYGVKD. This CDR3 reads CATTGVTSGSPGELFF. CDR3 bases: TGTGCCACCACAGGGGTGACTAGCGGGAGCCCCGGGGAGCTGTTTTTT.

The chain employs TRBV6-6 and TRBJ2-2; perhaps TRBD1 as D (6 bases). CDR1 is MNHNY and CDR2 is SVGAGI in the germline V gene (reference sequence). V was cut by 6 bases and J by 0 bases, with 14 bases left in between. There are 16 residues in the CDR3. CDR3: CASSVRGYPNTGELFF. The CDR3 nucleotides are TGTGCCAGCAGCGTCAGGGGCTACCCGAACACCGGGGAGCTGTTTTTT.

Details on this clone: One end of the junction varies from germline; a read error may be responsible. The chain recombines TRBV4-3 with TRBJ1-5; the D gene is possibly TRBD1 (6 bases). In germline, CDR1 is LGHNA, CDR2 YSLEER. This CDR3 comprises 16 residues. The CDR3 nucleotides read TGCGCCAGCAGCCAAGGGGTAAGCAGGGGAGATCAGCTCCAGCATTTT. It specifies CASSQGVSRGDQLQHF.

The chain uses TRBV6-5 and TRBJ2-1; D is perhaps TRBD1 (5 bases). The V gene's germline CDR1 is MNHEY and CDR2 SVGAGI. This CDR3 comprises 13 residues. Trimming left V 5 bases short and J 5 bases short, with 10 bases between. The CDR3 DNA sequence: TGTGCCAGCAGTCGCTCAGGGAACAATGAGCAGTTCTTC. Its protein is CASSRSGNNEQFF.

V gene TRBV7-9 combines with J gene TRBJ1-5; tentatively, D is TRBD1 (5 bases). This CDR3 region has 16 residues. Trimming left V 2 bases short and J 1 base short, with 12 bases between. The germline V gene has CDR1 SEHNR and CDR2 FQNEAQ (reference sequence). CDR3 sequence reads: CASSLTGPASNQPQHF. CDR3 DNA sequence: TGTGCCAGCAGCTTAACAGGACCAGCCAGCAATCAGCCCCAGCATTTT.

This clone has a handful of counts. This chain uses TRBV5-1 with TRBJ2-7, with 9 bases fitting TRBD2. With V trimmed by 0 bases and J by 3 bases, 4 bases remained unmatched. CDR3 length: 15 residues. Germline-derived CDR1 and CDR2 are SGHRS and YFSETQ. The CDR3 loop is CASSLDSGSFYEQYF. The CDR3 nucleotides are TGCGCCAGCAGCTTGGATAGCGGGAGTTTCTACGAGCAGTACTTC.

This clone was seen a handful of times. This sequence joins TRBV28 and TRBJ2-5; a possible D gene is TRBD1 (5 bases). V lost 3 bases to trimming and J lost 0 bases, with 17 bases between them. Germline lookup yields CDR1 MDHEN and CDR2 SYDVKM. CDR3 length: 17 amino acids. This chain's CDR3 is CASSFEPRTSNQETQYF. The CDR3 nucleotides are TGTGCCAGCAGTTTCGAACCCAGGACATCGAACCAAGAGACCCAGTACTTC. Based on the CDR3 plus reference TRBV28 and TRBJ2-5, the full variable domain is DVKVTQSSRYLVKRTGEKVFLECVQDMDHENMFWYRQDPGLGLRLIYFSYDVKMKEKGDIPEGYSVSREKKERFSLILESASTNQTSMYLCASSFEPRTSNQETQYFGPGTRLLVL.

This chain links TRBV5-6 with TRBJ2-1; 16 nucleotides align to TRBD2. CDR1 and CDR2 from the germline V gene are SGHDT and YYEEEE. V was clipped by 4 bases and J by 9 bases; unmatched bases: 13. The CDR3 totals 18 residues. CDR3 in amino acids: CASSPPGLAGGPRIEQFF. DNA for the CDR3: TGTGCCAGCAGCCCGCCGGGACTAGCGGGGGGGCCGCGAATTGAGCAGTTCTTC.